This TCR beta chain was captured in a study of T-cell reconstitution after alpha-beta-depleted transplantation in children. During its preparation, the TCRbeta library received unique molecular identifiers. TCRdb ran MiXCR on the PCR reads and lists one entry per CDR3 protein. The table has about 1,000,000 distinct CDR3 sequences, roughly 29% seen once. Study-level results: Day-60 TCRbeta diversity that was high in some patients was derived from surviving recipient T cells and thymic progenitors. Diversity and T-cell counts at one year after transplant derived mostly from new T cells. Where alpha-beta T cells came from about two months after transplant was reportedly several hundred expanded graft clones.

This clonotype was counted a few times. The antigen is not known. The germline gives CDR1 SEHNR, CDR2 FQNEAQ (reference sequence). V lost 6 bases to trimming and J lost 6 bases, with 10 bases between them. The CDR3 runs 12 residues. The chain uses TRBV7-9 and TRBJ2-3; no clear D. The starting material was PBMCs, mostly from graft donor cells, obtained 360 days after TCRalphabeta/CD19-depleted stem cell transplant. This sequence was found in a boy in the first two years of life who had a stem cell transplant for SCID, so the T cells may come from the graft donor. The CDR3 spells CASSYYKDTQYF. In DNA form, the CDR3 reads TGTGCCAGCAGTTACTACAAGGATACGCAGTATTTT.